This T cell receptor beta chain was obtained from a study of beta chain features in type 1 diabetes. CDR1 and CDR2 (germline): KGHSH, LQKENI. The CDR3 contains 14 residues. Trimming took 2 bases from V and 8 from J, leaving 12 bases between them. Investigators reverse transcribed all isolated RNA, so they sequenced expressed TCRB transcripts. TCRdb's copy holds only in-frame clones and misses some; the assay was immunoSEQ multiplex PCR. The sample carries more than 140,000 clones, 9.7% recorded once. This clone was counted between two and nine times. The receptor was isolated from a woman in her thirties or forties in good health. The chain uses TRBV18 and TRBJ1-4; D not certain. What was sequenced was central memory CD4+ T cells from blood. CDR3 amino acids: CASSPGSQVEKLFF. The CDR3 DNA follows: TGTGCCAGCTCACCAGGCTCTCAGGTCGAAAAACTGTTTTTT.